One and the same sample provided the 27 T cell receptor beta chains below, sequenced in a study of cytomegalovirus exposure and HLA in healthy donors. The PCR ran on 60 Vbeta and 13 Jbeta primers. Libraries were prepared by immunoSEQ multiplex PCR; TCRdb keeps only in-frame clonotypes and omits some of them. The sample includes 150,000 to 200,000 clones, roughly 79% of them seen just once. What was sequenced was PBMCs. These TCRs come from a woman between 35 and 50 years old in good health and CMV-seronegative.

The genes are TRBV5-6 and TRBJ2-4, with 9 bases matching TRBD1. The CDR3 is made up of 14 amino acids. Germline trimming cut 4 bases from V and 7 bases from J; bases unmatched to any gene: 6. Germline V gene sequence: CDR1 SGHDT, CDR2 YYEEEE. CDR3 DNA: TGTGCCAGCAGCCCGGGGACAGGGAGGAACATTCAGTACTTC. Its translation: CASSPGTGRNIQYF.

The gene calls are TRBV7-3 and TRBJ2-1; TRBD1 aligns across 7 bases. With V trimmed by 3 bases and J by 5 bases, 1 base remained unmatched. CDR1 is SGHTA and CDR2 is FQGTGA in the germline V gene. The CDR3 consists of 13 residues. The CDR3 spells CASSFGQDNEQFF. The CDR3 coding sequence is TGTGCCAGCAGCTTTGGACAGGACAATGAGCAGTTCTTC. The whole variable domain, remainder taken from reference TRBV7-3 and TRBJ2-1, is GAGVSQTPSNKVTEKGKYVELRCDPISGHTALYWYRQSLGQGPEFLIYFQGTGAADDSGLPNDRFFAVRPEGSVSTLKIQRTERGDSAVYLCASSFGQDNEQFFGPGTRLTVL.

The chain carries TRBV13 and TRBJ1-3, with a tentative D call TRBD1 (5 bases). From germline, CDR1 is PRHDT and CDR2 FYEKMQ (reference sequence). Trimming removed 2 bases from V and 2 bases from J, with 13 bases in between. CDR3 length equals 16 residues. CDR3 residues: CASSLLEGKPGNTIYF. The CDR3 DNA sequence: TGTGCCAGCAGCTTATTGGAGGGGAAACCTGGAAACACCATATATTTT.

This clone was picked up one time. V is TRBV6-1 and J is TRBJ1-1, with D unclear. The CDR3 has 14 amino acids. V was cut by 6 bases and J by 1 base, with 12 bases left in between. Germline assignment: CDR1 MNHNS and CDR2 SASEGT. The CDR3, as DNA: TGTGCCAGCAGAGGACCGGGAACGAACACTGAAGCTTTCTTT. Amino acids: CASRGPGTNTEAFF.

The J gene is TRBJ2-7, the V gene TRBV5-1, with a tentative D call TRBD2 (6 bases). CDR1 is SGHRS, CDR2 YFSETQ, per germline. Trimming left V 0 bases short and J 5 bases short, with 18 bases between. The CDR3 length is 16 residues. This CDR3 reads CASSLEVLGGLHEQYF. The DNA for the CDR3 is TGCGCCAGCAGCTTGGAGGTTCTTGGGGGACTCCACGAGCAGTACTTC.

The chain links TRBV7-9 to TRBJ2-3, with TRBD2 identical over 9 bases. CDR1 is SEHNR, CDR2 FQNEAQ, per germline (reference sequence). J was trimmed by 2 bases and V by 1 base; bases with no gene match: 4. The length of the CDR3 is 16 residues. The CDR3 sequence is CASSLGAGGPTDTQYF. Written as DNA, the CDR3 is TGTGCCAGCAGCTTAGGGGCGGGAGGGCCCACAGATACGCAGTATTTT.

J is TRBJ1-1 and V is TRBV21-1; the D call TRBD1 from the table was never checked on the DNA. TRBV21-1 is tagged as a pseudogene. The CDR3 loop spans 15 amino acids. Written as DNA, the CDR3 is TGTGCCAGCAGCGGAAGAGGACAGAAAAACACTGAAGCTTTCTTT. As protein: CASSGRGQKNTEAFF.

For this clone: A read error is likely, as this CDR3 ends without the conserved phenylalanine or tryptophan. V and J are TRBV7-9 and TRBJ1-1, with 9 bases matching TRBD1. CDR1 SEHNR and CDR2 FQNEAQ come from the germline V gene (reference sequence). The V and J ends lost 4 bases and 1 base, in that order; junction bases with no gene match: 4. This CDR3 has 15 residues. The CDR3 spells CASSSIQGANTEAFL. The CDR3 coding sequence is TGTGCCAGCAGCTCGATACAGGGGGCGAACACTGAAGCTTTCCTT.

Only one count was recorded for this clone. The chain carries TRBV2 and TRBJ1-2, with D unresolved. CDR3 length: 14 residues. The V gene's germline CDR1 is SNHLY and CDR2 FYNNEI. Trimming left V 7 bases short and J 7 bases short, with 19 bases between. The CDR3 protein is CASTEKGPGGGYTF. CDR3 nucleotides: TGTGCCAGCACCGAGAAGGGCCCGGGAGGTGGCTACACCTTC. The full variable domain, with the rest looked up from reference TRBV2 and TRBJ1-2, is EPEVTQTPSHQVTQMGQEVILRCVPISNHLYFYWYRQILGQKVEFLVSFYNNEISEKSEIFDDQFSVERPDGSNFTLKIRSTKLEDSAMYFCASTEKGPGGGYTFGSGTRLTVV.

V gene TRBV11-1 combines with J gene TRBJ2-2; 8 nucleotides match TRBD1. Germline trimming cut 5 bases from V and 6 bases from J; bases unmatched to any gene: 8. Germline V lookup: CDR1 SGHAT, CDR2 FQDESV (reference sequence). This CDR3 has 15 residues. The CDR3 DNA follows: TGTGCCAGCAGCCGCGGAGTACAGGGGGCCGGGGAGCTGTTTTTT. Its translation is CASSRGVQGAGELFF.

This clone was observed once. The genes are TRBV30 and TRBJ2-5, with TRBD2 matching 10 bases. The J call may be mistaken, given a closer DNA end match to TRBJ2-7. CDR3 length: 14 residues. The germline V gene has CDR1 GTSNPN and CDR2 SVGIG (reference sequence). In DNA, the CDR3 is TGTGCCTGGACTCAGTCTAGCGGGAGCTACGAGCAGTACTTC. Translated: CAWTQSSGSYEQYF.

CDR3 sequence (DNA): TGTGCCAGCAGTGACCCCCCAGCGCTCACCTACGAGCAGTACTTC. This translates into CASSDPPALTYEQYF. The rearrangement uses TRBV2 and TRBJ2-7; D uncertain. Trimming removed 3 bases from V and 2 bases from J, with 14 bases in between. Germline CDR1 SNHLY, CDR2 FYNNEI. CDR3 length: 15 residues.

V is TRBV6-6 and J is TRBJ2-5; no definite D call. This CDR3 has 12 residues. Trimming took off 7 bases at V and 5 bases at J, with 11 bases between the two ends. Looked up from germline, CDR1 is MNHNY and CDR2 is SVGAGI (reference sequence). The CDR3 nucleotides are TGTGCCAGCACCGTCGACTGGGAGACCCAGTACTTC. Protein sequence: CASTVDWETQYF.

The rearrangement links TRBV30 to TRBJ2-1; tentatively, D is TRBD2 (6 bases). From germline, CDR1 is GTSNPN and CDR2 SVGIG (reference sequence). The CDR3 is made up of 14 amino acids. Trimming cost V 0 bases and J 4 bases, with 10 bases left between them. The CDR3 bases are TGTGCCTGGAGTGTAAGGCGGGATTACAATGAGCAGTTCTTC. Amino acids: CAWSVRRDYNEQFF. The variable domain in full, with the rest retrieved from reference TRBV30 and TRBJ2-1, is SQTIHQWPATLVQPVGSPLSLECTVEGTSNPNLYWYRQAAGRGLQLLFYSVGIGQISSEVPQNLSASRPQDRQFILSSKKLLLSDSGFYLCAWSVRRDYNEQFFGPGTRLTVL.

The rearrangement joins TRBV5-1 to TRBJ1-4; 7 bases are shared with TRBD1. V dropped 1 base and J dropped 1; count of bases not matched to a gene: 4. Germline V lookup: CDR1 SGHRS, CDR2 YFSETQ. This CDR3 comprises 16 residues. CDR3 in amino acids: CASSLRDRGTNEKLFF. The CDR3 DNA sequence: TGCGCCAGCAGCTTGAGGGACAGAGGAACTAATGAAAAACTGTTTTTT.

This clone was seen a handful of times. CDR3 DNA: TGTGCCAGCAGCTCCGGCGGACGGGACAGGGGCTACGAGCAGTACTTC. Translated: CASSSGGRDRGYEQYF. V gene TRBV7-6 combines with J gene TRBJ2-7; 10 bases align to TRBD1. The CDR3 is 16 amino acids. The germline V gene encodes CDR1 SGHVS and CDR2 FNYEAQ. Trimming cost V 4 bases and J 3 bases; bases outside gene matches: 9.

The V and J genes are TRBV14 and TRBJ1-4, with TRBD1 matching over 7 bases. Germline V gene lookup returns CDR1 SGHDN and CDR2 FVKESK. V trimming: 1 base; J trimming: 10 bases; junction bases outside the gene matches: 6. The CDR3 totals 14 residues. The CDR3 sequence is CASSQGGGAGKLFF. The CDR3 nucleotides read TGTGCCAGCAGCCAAGGAGGGGGCGCAGGAAAACTGTTTTTT.

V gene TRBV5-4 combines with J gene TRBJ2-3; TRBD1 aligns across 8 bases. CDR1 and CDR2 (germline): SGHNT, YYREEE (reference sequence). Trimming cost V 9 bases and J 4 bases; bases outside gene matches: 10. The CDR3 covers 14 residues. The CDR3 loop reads CATLEEQGADTQYF. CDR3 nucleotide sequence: TGTGCCACCCTAGAGGAACAGGGGGCAGATACGCAGTATTTT.

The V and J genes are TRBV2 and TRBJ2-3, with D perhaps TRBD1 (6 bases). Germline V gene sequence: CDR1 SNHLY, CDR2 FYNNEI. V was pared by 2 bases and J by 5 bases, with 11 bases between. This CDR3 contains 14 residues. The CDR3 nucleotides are TGTGCCAGCAGTGAACGGCAGGGGAAAGATACGCAGTATTTT. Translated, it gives CASSERQGKDTQYF.

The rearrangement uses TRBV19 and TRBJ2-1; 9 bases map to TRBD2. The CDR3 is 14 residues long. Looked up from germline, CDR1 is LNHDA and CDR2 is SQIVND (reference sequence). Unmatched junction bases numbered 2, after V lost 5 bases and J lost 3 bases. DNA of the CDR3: TGTGCCAGTAGTCCTAGCGGGATCTACAATGAGCAGTTCTTC. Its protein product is CASSPSGIYNEQFF.

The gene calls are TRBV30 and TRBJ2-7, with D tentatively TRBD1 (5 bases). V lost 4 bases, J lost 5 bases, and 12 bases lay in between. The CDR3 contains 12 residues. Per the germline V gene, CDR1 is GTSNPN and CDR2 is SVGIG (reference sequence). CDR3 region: CAWTTVTDEQYF. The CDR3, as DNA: TGTGCCTGGACGACAGTAACCGACGAGCAGTACTTC.

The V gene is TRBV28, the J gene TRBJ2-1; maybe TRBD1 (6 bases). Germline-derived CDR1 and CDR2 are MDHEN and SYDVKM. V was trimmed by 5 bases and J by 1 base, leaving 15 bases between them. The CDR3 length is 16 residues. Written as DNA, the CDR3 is TGTGCCAGCAGTGCTGACAGGATAGGGTCCTACAATGAGCAGTTCTTC. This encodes CASSADRIGSYNEQFF.

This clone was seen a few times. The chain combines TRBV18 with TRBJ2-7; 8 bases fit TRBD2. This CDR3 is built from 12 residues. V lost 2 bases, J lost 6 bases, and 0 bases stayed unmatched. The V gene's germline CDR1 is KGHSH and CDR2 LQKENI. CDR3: CASSPGTSEQYF. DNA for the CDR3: TGTGCCAGCTCACCAGGGACTAGCGAGCAGTACTTC.

CDR3 residues: CSVARGWLTTSSTDTQYF. The CDR3 region has the DNA TGCAGCGTTGCTCGGGGTTGGCTTACCACCTCAAGCACAGATACGCAGTATTTT. The chain uses TRBV29-1 and TRBJ2-3, with D possibly being TRBD2 (5 bases). Germline V gene data show CDR1 as SQVTM and CDR2 as ANQGSEA. V was trimmed by 4 bases and J by 0 bases, leaving 23 bases between them. The CDR3 covers 18 residues.

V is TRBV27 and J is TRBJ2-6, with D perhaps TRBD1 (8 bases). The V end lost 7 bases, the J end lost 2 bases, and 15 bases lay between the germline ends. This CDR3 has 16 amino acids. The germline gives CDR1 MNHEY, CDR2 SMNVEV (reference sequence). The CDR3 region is CASTVTGGAGANVLTF. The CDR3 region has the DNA TGTGCCAGCACGGTAACAGGGGGGGCTGGGGCCAACGTCCTGACTTTC.

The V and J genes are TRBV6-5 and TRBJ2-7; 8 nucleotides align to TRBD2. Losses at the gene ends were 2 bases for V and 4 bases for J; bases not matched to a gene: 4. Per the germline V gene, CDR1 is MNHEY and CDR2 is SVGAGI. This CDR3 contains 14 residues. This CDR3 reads CASSYREGTYEQYF. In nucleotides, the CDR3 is TGTGCCAGCAGTTACCGGGAGGGGACTTACGAGCAGTACTTC.

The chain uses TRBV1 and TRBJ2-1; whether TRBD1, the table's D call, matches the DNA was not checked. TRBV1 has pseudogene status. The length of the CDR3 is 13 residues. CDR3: CPRLVDRSNEQFF. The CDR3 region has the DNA TGCCCCCGGTTGGTGGACAGGAGCAATGAGCAGTTCTTC.